A selection of T cell receptor beta chains follows, all from one sample in a study of T cell responses to AZD1222 COVID-19 vaccine. Assay: immunoSEQ multiplex PCR; the TCRdb copy retains only in-frame clones and omits some. Among 150,000 to 200,000 clones listed, about 87% were seen once. The starting material was peripheral blood, obtained on day 0 of MenACWY control vaccination. These TCRs come from an adult in good health. The CDR3 runs from the conserved cysteine through the conserved F or W. Fields, in order: CDR3 DNA, CDR3 protein, clone size, J gene, V gene, D gene. The D gene is left open where the match is weak. For some rows the clone size is stated as once, few or many, or as a class when expanded; others skip it.

DNA: TGTGCCACCAGTGAAGCAGCCTCTGGGGCCAACGTCCTGACTTTC
CDR3: CATSEAASGANVLTF
size: once
J: TRBJ2-6
V: TRBV24-1
D: NA

DNA: TGTGCCAGCAGTTCCCTAGAATACAATGAGCAGTTCTTC
CDR3: CASSSLEYNEQFF
size: NA
J: TRBJ2-1
V: TRBV6-2/TRBV6-3
D: NA

DNA: TGTGCCAGCAGCGTGCGAGCGGGGCCTAGCCCAGATACGCAGTATTTT
CDR3: CASSVRAGPSPDTQYF
size: NA
J: TRBJ2-3
V: TRBV5-5
D: TRBD2

DNA: TGTGCCAGCCAGTGGGACCCGAGACAGCCCCAGCATTTT
CDR3: CASQWDPRQPQHF
size: NA
J: TRBJ1-5
V: TRBV6-5
D: NA

DNA: TGTGCCAGCAGCCTAGGGGGTAGTAATTTTCAAGAGACCCAGTACTTC
CDR3: CASSLGGSNFQETQYF
size: NA
J: TRBJ2-5
V: TRBV5-6
D: NA

DNA: TGTGCCAGCAGTGAAACTTCAGGCAGGGGCTACGAGCAGTACTTC
CDR3: CASSETSGRGYEQYF
size: NA
J: TRBJ2-7
V: TRBV2
D: NA

DNA: TGTGCCAGCTCACCCGCGGGAACCAGCAATCAGCCCCAGCATTTT
CDR3: CASSPAGTSNQPQHF
size: once
J: TRBJ1-5
V: TRBV18
D: NA

DNA: TGCGCCAGCAGCCAGGCCCGGACAGGGGGATTTTACAATGAGCAGTTCTTC
CDR3: CASSQARTGGFYNEQFF
size: NA
J: TRBJ2-1
V: TRBV4-3
D: TRBD1

DNA: TGTGCCAGCAGTCAATCGGGACTGGCCTACGAGCAGTACTTC
CDR3: CASSQSGLAYEQYF
size: NA
J: TRBJ2-7
V: TRBV7-6
D: NA

DNA: TGTGCCAGCAGTGTCAGGGGTCAAGAGACCCAGTACTTC
CDR3: CASSVRGQETQYF
size: NA
J: TRBJ2-5
V: TRBV28
D: NA

DNA: TGCAGTGCTAGTGTGGCTAGCGGGAACTCGATCCGGACCCAGTACTTC
CDR3: CSASVASGNSIRTQYF
size: once
J: TRBJ2-5
V: TRBV20-1
D: TRBD2

DNA: TGTGCCAGCAGCATAAACAGGGGTCTAGGGGCTTTCTTT
CDR3: CASSINRGLGAFF
size: NA
J: TRBJ1-1
V: TRBV5-4
D: TRBD1

DNA: TGTGCCAGCAGCTTGGGACAGGGAGGGGGCTACAATGAGCAGTTCTTC
CDR3: CASSLGQGGGYNEQFF
size: NA
J: TRBJ2-1
V: TRBV5-6
D: NA

DNA: TGTGCCACCAGTATGGGGGGCTACAATGAGCAGTTCTTC
CDR3: CATSMGGYNEQFF
size: few
J: TRBJ2-1
V: TRBV24-1
D: NA